Each of the 28 T cell receptor beta chains below was sequenced from the same sample in a study of response to subunit inactivated influenza vaccine. TCRdb called the RT-PCR reads again in MiXCR, with one record for every CDR3 protein. This sample has just under 550,000 distinct CDR3 sequences; around 21% occur once, and the top ten carry approximately 3%. This sample was shared with a second study, whose subject was T cells expressing NK-cell markers. That work states: A 5'RACE template switching approach incorporating UMIs was used to make TCR beta cDNA.

The source was CD4+ T cells sorted from PBMCs, collected 11 to 12 days after vaccination. Source of these receptors: a man aged 50-60 years who received an inactivated influenza vaccine.

This clonotype was observed a handful of times. The V gene is TRBV20-1, the J gene TRBJ2-5, with 7 bases identical to TRBD1. V lost 3 bases to trimming and J lost 5 bases; unmatched junction nucleotides: 6. The CDR3 length is 13 residues. Germline V gene lookup returns CDR1 DFQATT and CDR2 SNEGSKA (reference sequence). The CDR3 spells CSASSTGRETQYF. As DNA, the CDR3 is TGCAGTGCTAGTTCGACAGGGCGCGAGACCCAGTACTTC.

This rearrangement joins TRBV5-1 to TRBJ2-3; the D gene is possibly TRBD1 (6 bases). V was shortened by 1 base and J by 3 bases, with 18 bases between the two germline ends. The CDR3 is 17 amino acids. Germline assignment: CDR1 SGHRS and CDR2 YFSETQ. The CDR3 region is CASSLHFQGRGTDTQYF. Here the CDR3 DNA reads TGCGCCAGCAGCTTGCACTTCCAGGGGAGAGGGACAGATACGCAGTATTTT. Full variable domain (missing parts from reference TRBV5-1 and TRBJ2-3): KAGVTQTPRYLIKTRGQQVTLSCSPISGHRSVSWYQQTPGQGLQFLFEYFSETQRNKGNFPGRFSGRQFSNSRSEMNVSTLELGDSALYLCASSLHFQGRGTDTQYFGPGTRLTVL.

A few counts support this clonotype. The chain joins TRBV7-2 to TRBJ2-1; 8 nucleotides align to TRBD2. The CDR3 is 13 residues long. V lost 7 bases, J lost 9 bases, and 8 bases stayed unmatched. Germline CDR1 reads SGHTA; CDR2 reads FQGNSA. The CDR3 sequence is CASNPGLVGEQFF. The CDR3 DNA reads as TGTGCCAGCAATCCGGGACTAGTGGGTGAGCAGTTCTTC.

The V gene is TRBV2, the J gene TRBJ2-3; 14 bases are shared with TRBD2. Trimming at V came to 8 bases and at J to 5 bases, leaving 12 bases not matched to a gene. The CDR3 spans 17 residues. Germline V lookup: CDR1 SNHLY, CDR2 FYNNEI. In DNA form, the CDR3 reads TGTGCCAGCTCAAAGGCGGGACTAGCGGGAGAGGTAGATACGCAGTATTTT. It translates to CASSKAGLAGEVDTQYF.

On this clonotype itself: At one boundary the junction diverges from the germline segment, which might be a read error. This sequence joins TRBV5-4 and TRBJ1-6; unclear D gene. This CDR3 contains 15 residues. The germline CDR1 and CDR2 sequences are SGHNT and YYREEE (reference sequence). The CDR3 loop reads CASSPQPGPDSPLLF. The CDR3 nucleotides are TGTGCCAGCAGCCCTCAGCCAGGTCCGGATTCACCCCTCCTCTTT.

This clonotype was detected only a few times. This sequence joins TRBV20-1 and TRBJ2-2; TRBD1 matches at 7 bases. V gave up 4 bases and J gave up 5 bases; unmatched junction bases: 10. The CDR3 runs 15 residues. Germline CDR1 is DFQATT and CDR2 is SNEGSKA (reference sequence). As DNA, the CDR3 is TGCAGTGCTACCACACGGACAGGCGCTACCGGGGAGCTGTTTTTT. It is translated as CSATTRTGATGELFF.

This clonotype appeared many times. This rearrangement joins TRBV10-3 to TRBJ2-2; D remains unclear. Germline V lookup: CDR1 ENHRY, CDR2 SYGVKD. With 10 bases removed from V and 0 bases from J, the gap between germline ends came to 12 bases. The CDR3 has 14 amino acids. CDR3 in DNA: TGTGCCACCAAGAAGGAATCGAACACCGGGGAGCTGTTTTTT. Its translation is CATKKESNTGELFF.

The chain combines TRBV5-6 with TRBJ2-3, with D hard to call. Trimming removed 0 bases from V and 11 bases from J, with 22 bases in between. Germline CDR1 and CDR2: SGHDT and YYEEEE. This CDR3 comprises 16 residues. The CDR3 loop reads CASSLEELVAAHKQYF. The CDR3 region has the DNA TGTGCCAGCAGCTTGGAAGAACTCGTAGCCGCGCATAAGCAGTATTTT.

This clonotype was counted a few times. This rearrangement joins TRBV7-2 to TRBJ1-5; no firm D call. The V and J ends lost 0 bases and 7 bases respectively, with 13 bases between them. Germline V gene data show CDR1 as SGHTA and CDR2 as FQGNSA. The CDR3 has 15 amino acids. The CDR3 DNA is TGTGCCAGCAGCTTAGCGGGCAGTGTGTGGCAGCCCCAGCATTTT. It is translated as CASSLAGSVWQPQHF.

The chain employs TRBV19 and TRBJ2-1; 13 nucleotides agree with TRBD2. Trimming took 4 bases from V and 7 from J; bases not matched to a gene: 4. There are 15 residues in the CDR3. CDR1 LNHDA and CDR2 SQIVND come from the germline V gene (reference sequence). For the CDR3, the DNA is TGTGCCAGTAGTAAGGGACTAGCGGGGATGAATGAGCAGTTCTTC. This translates into CASSKGLAGMNEQFF.

This sequence joins TRBV28 and TRBJ1-5; 8 bases map to TRBD1. V gave up 6 bases and J gave up 2 bases; unmatched junction bases: 3. The CDR3 is 14 residues long. Per germline, CDR1 MDHEN and CDR2 SYDVKM. The CDR3 loop is CASSTDRGNQPQHF. The CDR3 region has the DNA TGTGCCAGCAGCACGGACAGGGGCAATCAGCCCCAGCATTTT.

This clonotype was detected many times. This chain connects TRBV10-3 to TRBJ1-4; D is undetermined. V dropped 1 base and J dropped 1 base, with 13 bases sitting between them. Germline CDR1 and CDR2: ENHRY and SYGVKD. The CDR3 spans 17 residues. CDR3 DNA: TGTGCCATCAGTGAGTTCAGAGGACGGGGAACTAATGAAAAACTGTTTTTT. Protein product: CAISEFRGRGTNEKLFF.

The chain joins TRBV5-1 to TRBJ2-1; 9 nucleotides match TRBD2. The CDR3 covers 16 residues. CDR1 and CDR2 (germline): SGHRS, YFSETQ. J lost 7 bases, V lost 0 bases, and 8 bases had no gene match. CDR3 in DNA: TGCGCCAGCAGCTTGGATGGCGGGAGGGCTGGGAATGAGCAGTTCTTC. This gives the protein CASSLDGGRAGNEQFF.

This clonotype was observed a handful of times. This chain joins TRBV6-2 or TRBV6-3 and TRBJ1-1; D gene unclear. V was pared by 5 bases and J by 4 bases, with 14 bases between. This CDR3 has 14 amino acids. CDR1 is MNHEY and CDR2 is SVGEGT in the germline V gene. CDR3 region: CASSLTQVRTEAFF. The CDR3 DNA reads TGTGCCAGCAGTCTCACCCAGGTACGCACTGAAGCTTTCTTT.

This clonotype was observed a handful of times. CDR3 protein: CASSSDRGRWTEAFF. In nucleotides, the CDR3 is TGTGCCAGCAGCTCCGACAGGGGGCGATGGACTGAAGCTTTCTTT. The V and J genes are TRBV7-9 and TRBJ1-1, with 10 bases aligning to TRBD1. CDR3 length equals 15 residues. The germline V gene encodes CDR1 SEHNR and CDR2 FQNEAQ (reference sequence). The trim removed 4 bases at V and 5 bases at J, leaving 7 bases unmatched. Combining the CDR3 with reference TRBV7-9 and TRBJ1-1 gives the whole variable domain DTGVSQNPRHKITKRGQNVTFRCDPISEHNRLYWYRQTLGQGPEFLTYFQNEAQLEKSRLLSDRFSAERPKGSFSTLEIQRTEQGDSAMYLCASSSDRGRWTEAFFGQGTRLTVV.

The chain joins TRBV5-5 to TRBJ2-1; maybe TRBD1 (5 bases). The CDR3 has 15 amino acids. The V end was cut by 5 bases, the J end by 1 base, with 13 bases between. CDR1 and CDR2 from the germline V gene are SGHKS and YYEKEE (reference sequence). The CDR3 DNA is TGTGCCAGCAGTTCAGGGCCGCAATCCTACAATGAGCAGTTCTTC. Its translation is CASSSGPQSYNEQFF.

The V call is TRBV28, the J call TRBJ2-1, with unresolved D. Germline V gene sequence: CDR1 MDHEN, CDR2 SYDVKM. The CDR3 is 16 amino acids. V lost 8 bases and J lost 0, with 17 bases in between. The CDR3 sequence: CASPPPASSSYNEQFF. The CDR3 bases are TGTGCCAGCCCACCCCCGGCCTCGAGCTCCTACAATGAGCAGTTCTTC.

This clonotype came up a few times. The rearrangement links TRBV24-1 to TRBJ2-1; D might be TRBD1 (6 bases). Germline assignment: CDR1 KGHDR and CDR2 SFDVKD. The CDR3 covers 13 residues. Trimming took off 9 bases at V and 1 base at J, with 9 bases between the two ends. The chain's CDR3 is CATGGSSYNEQFF. As DNA, the CDR3 is TGTGCCACCGGGGGCAGTTCCTACAATGAGCAGTTCTTC.

This clonotype was observed a single time. The chain combines TRBV18 with TRBJ1-2; 7 bases are shared with TRBD1. CDR1 is KGHSH and CDR2 is LQKENI in the germline V gene. The J segment lost 4 bases and the V segment lost 1 base, leaving 6 bases of the junction unmatched. CDR3 length equals 15 residues. The CDR3 protein is CASSPRTGNPYGYTF. CDR3 sequence (DNA): TGTGCCAGCTCACCACGGACAGGCAATCCCTATGGCTACACCTTC.

The rearrangement links TRBV7-2 to TRBJ2-7; the D call may be TRBD1 or TRBD2 (5 bases each). The CDR3 runs 13 residues. Trimming pared 5 bases from V and 4 bases from J, leaving 12 bases between. CDR1 and CDR2 from the germline V gene are SGHTA and FQGNSA. CDR3 in amino acids: CASSTRGGYEQYF. The DNA for the CDR3 is TGTGCCAGCAGCACGCGTGGGGGATACGAGCAGTACTTC.

This sequence joins TRBV20-1 and TRBJ1-2; no definite D call. V dropped 1 base and J dropped 4 bases, with 16 bases sitting between them. The CDR3 runs to 15 residues. CDR1 is DFQATT and CDR2 is SNEGSKA in the germline V gene (reference sequence). CDR3 amino acids: CSARGQLEGFYGYTF. The CDR3 nucleotides read TGCAGTGCTAGAGGCCAATTGGAGGGATTCTATGGCTACACCTTC.

The chain uses TRBV5-6 and TRBJ2-3; D is tentatively TRBD1 or TRBD2 (5 bases each). V was trimmed by 0 bases and J by 2 bases, leaving 10 bases between them. CDR1 and CDR2 (germline): SGHDT, YYEEEE. The CDR3 extends over 15 amino acids. The CDR3 DNA reads as TGTGCCAGCAGCTTGGGCAGGGAGTACACAGATACGCAGTATTTT. Protein sequence: CASSLGREYTDTQYF. The whole variable domain, filled in from reference TRBV5-6 and TRBJ2-3, reads DAGVTQSPTHLIKTRGQQVTLRCSPKSGHDTVSWYQQALGQGPQFIFQYYEEEERQRGNFPDRFSGHQFPNYSSELNVNALLLGDSALYLCASSLGREYTDTQYFGPGTRLTVL.

This clonotype was found a few times. This chain uses TRBV20-1 with TRBJ2-1; 14 nucleotides line up with TRBD2. Germline CDR1 is DFQATT and CDR2 is SNEGSKA (reference sequence). There are 14 residues in the CDR3. Trimming took 6 bases from V and 12 from J; bases not matched to a gene: 10. DNA for the CDR3: TGCAGTGCCGAACCCGGGACTAGCGGGGGTGGGCAGTTCTTC. This encodes CSAEPGTSGGGQFF.

The rearrangement links TRBV5-6 to TRBJ2-7; D not resolved. The V end was cut by 4 bases, the J end by 3 bases, with 17 bases between. This CDR3 contains 15 residues. The germline gives CDR1 SGHDT, CDR2 YYEEEE. Here the CDR3 reads CASSPLPTDSYEQYF. CDR3 DNA sequence: TGTGCCAGCAGCCCCCTGCCTACGGATAGCTACGAGCAGTACTTC.

This chain joins TRBV4-1 and TRBJ1-1; D is undetermined. The CDR3 loop spans 18 amino acids. V was cut by 0 bases and J by 1 base, with 18 bases left in between. Germline V gene lookup returns CDR1 MGHRA and CDR2 YSYEKL. In nucleotides, the CDR3 is TGCGCCAGCAGCCAAGATCAGGCCATTTTGGGCAGGAACACTGAAGCTTTCTTT. This encodes CASSQDQAILGRNTEAFF.

The V and J genes are TRBV12-3 or TRBV12-4 and TRBJ1-5; 10 bases line up with TRBD1. The CDR3 extends over 14 amino acids. V lost 5 bases, J lost 7 bases, and 5 bases stayed unmatched. The CDR3 sequence is CASSGTGEWQPQHF. Here the CDR3 DNA reads TGTGCCAGCAGTGGGACAGGGGAATGGCAGCCCCAGCATTTT.

This chain links TRBV18 with TRBJ2-2; D remains ambiguous. The ends were cut back, 3 bases at V and 4 bases at J, with 15 bases in the middle. The CDR3 is made up of 16 amino acids. CDR1 and CDR2 from the germline V gene are KGHSH and LQKENI. In DNA form, the CDR3 reads TGTGCCAGCTCACCTTCGCCAGCCCTGGTCACCGGGGAGCTGTTTTTT. Residues: CASSPSPALVTGELFF.

This clonotype was observed a single time. The rearrangement uses TRBV7-2 and TRBJ2-7; D gene unclear. Trimming removed 3 bases from V and 2 bases from J, with 8 bases in between. Germline-derived CDR1 and CDR2 are SGHTA and FQGNSA. This CDR3 contains 13 residues. CDR3 residues: CASSFAKTYEQYF. For the CDR3, the DNA is TGTGCCAGCAGCTTTGCTAAGACCTACGAGCAGTACTTC. Full variable domain (missing parts from reference TRBV7-2 and TRBJ2-7): GAGVSQSPSNKVTEKGKDVELRCDPISGHTALYWYRQSLGQGLEFLIYFQGNSAPDKSGLPSDRFSAERTGGSVSTLTIQRTQQEDSAVYLCASSFAKTYEQYFGPGTRLTVT.